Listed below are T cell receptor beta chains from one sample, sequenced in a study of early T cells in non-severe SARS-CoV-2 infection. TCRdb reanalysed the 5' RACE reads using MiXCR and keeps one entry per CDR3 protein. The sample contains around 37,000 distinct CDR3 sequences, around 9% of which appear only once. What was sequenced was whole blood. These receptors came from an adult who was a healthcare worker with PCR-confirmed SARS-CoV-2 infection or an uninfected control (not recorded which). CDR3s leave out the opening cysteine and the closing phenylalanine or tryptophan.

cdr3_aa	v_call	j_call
ASSLNRGYVNEQF	TRBV7-2	TRBJ2-1
ASSLDRDRGTFVEKLF	TRBV4-1	TRBJ1-4
ASSGQGASQPQH	TRBV2	TRBJ1-5
ASSQDVGQGRETQY	TRBV14	TRBJ2-5
ASSPPRDGYNSPLH	TRBV13	TRBJ1-6
ASSPAGNYGYT	TRBV18	TRBJ1-2
SASAGPGFGEKLF	TRBV20-1	TRBJ1-4
SAFPVGSGEKTQY	TRBV20-1	TRBJ2-5
ASGSGGVTRDTQY	TRBV6-2/TRBV6-3	TRBJ2-3
ASSQQGAGEVNGYT	TRBV7-2	TRBJ1-2
ASSYSGLAGVYNEQF	TRBV6-6	TRBJ2-1
ASSSDRGEQY	TRBV11-1	TRBJ2-7
ASSFGTSGGTYEQY	TRBV7-9	TRBJ2-7
ATSRSRSGPGELF	TRBV15	TRBJ2-2
ASSSGAGGAYADTQY	TRBV5-1	TRBJ2-3
ASSFPGNYGYT	TRBV5-6	TRBJ1-2
ASSSLLAGGINEQF	TRBV6-5	TRBJ2-1
ASSYSLGDRNSYGYT	TRBV6-2/TRBV6-3	TRBJ1-2
ASRGSGGSNQPQH	TRBV6-2/TRBV6-3	TRBJ1-5
AARRGDPTSEEQF	TRBV6-5	TRBJ2-1
ASRNRGPELFYGYT	TRBV6-2/TRBV6-3	TRBJ1-2
ASSPEVTGGREQF	TRBV18	TRBJ2-1
ATSRGGSSYNEQF	TRBV15	TRBJ2-1
ASSFTTGELF	TRBV6-5	TRBJ2-2
ASSLEGGSYNEQF	TRBV7-7	TRBJ2-1
ATTEGGIAF	TRBV24-1	TRBJ1-1
ASSLDDSLWKPEY	TRBV5-6	TRBJ2-5
ASSEALATQY	TRBV2	TRBJ2-5
PRGDSNQPQH	TRBV5-1	TRBJ1-5
ASSLDIQETQY	TRBV11-1	TRBJ2-5
ASSSAGGQEKTQY	TRBV27	TRBJ2-5
ASSPRTEKPNYGYT	TRBV9	TRBJ1-2
SVARTPYEQY	TRBV29-1	TRBJ2-7
ASSIQVGRGDEQY	TRBV19	TRBJ2-7
ASSPIRGQETQY	TRBV18	TRBJ2-5
ASSLGRVWSPLH	TRBV18	TRBJ1-6
ASSLSPLDRALH	TRBV7-3	TRBJ1-6
ASSLPWGEGTGELF	TRBV7-7	TRBJ2-2
ASPRDRGLDEQY	TRBV2	TRBJ2-7
SAISHPVRGGYNEQF	TRBV20-1	TRBJ2-1
SARDTGRGDTDTQY	TRBV20-1	TRBJ2-3
ASSLRRQEREKLF	TRBV7-9	TRBJ1-4
ASSDRDSFLKTQY	TRBV5-1	TRBJ2-5
SAGTGNQPQH	TRBV20-1	TRBJ1-5
ASSLEGQSYAEQF	TRBV11-2	TRBJ2-1
ASRTQGYGELF	TRBV12-3/TRBV12-4	TRBJ2-2
ASSNRVNSGELF	TRBV5-6	TRBJ2-2
SAFQGASYNSPLH	TRBV20-1	TRBJ1-6
SAPLASGELF	TRBV20-1	TRBJ2-2
ATSRGGTLQETQY	TRBV15	TRBJ2-5
SVGDSPTDTQY	TRBV29-1	TRBJ2-3